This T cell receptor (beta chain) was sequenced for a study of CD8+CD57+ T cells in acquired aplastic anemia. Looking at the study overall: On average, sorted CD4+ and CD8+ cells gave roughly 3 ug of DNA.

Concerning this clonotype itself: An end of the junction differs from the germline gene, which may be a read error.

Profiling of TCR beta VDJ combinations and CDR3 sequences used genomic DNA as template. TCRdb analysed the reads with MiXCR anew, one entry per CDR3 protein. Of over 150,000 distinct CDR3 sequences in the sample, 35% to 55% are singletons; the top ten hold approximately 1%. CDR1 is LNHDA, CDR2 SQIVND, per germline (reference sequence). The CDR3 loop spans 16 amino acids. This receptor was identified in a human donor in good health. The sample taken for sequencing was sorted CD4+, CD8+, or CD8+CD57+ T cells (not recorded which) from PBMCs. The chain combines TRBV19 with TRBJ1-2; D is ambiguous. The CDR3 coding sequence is TGCGCCAGTAGTATAGAAGGCACCCCAAGGAACTATGGCTACACCTTC. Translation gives CASSIEGTPRNYGYTF.